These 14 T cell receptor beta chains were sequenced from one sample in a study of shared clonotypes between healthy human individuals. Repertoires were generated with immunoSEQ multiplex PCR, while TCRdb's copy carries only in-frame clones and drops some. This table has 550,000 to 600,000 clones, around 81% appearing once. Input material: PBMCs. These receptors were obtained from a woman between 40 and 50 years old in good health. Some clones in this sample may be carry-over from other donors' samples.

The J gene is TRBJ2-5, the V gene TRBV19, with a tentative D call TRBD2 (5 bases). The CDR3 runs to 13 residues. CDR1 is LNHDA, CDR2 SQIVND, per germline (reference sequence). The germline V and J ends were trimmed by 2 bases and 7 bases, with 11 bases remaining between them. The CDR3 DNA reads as TGTGCCAGTAGTATACCTCAGGACTCGACCCAGTACTTC. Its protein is CASSIPQDSTQYF.

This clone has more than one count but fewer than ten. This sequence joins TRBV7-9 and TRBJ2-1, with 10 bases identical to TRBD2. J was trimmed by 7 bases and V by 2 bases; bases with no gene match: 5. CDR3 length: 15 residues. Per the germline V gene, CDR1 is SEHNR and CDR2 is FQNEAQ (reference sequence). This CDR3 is CASSLLAGVVNEQFF. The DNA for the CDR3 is TGTGCCAGCAGCTTACTAGCGGGAGTAGTAAATGAGCAGTTCTTC.

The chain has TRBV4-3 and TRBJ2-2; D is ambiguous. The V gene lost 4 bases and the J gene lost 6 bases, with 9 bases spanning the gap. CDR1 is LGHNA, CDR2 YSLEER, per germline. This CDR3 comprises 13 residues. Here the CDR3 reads CASSLVGPGELFF. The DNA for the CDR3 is TGCGCCAGCAGCCTTGTTGGTCCCGGGGAGCTGTTTTTT.

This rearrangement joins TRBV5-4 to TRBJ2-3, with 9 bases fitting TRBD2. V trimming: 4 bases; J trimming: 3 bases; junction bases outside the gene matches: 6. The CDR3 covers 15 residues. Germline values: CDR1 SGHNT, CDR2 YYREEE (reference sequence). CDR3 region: CASSPAGGATDTQYF. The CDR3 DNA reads TGTGCCAGCAGCCCAGCGGGAGGTGCGACAGATACGCAGTATTTT.

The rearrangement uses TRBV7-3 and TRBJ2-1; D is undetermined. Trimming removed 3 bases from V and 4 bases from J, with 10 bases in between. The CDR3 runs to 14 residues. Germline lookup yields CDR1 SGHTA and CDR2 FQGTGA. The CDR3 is CASSFVPGYNEQFF. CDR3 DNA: TGTGCCAGCAGCTTCGTACCGGGTTACAATGAGCAGTTCTTC.

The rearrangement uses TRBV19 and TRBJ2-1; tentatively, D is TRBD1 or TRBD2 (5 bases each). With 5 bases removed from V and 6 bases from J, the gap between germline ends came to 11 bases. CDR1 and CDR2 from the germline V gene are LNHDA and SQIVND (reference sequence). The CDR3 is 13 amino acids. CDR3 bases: TGTGCCAGTAGTTCCGGGACGGCCAATGAGCAGTTCTTC. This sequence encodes CASSSGTANEQFF.

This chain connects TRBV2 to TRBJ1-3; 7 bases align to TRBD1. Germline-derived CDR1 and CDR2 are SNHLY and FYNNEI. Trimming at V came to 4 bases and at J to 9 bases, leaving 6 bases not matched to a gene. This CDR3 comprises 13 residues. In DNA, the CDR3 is TGTGCCAGCAGTGCCAGGGGGGAGGGCACCATATATTTT. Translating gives CASSARGEGTIYF.

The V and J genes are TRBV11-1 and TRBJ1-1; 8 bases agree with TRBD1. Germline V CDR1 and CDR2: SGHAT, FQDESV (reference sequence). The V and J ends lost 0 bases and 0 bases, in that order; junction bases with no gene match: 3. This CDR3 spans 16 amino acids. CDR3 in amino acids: CASSLARQGLNTEAFF. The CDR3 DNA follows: TGTGCCAGCAGCTTAGCCAGACAGGGGCTGAACACTGAAGCTTTCTTT. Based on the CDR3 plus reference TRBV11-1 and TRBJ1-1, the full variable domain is EAEVAQSPRYKITEKSQAVAFWCDPISGHATLYWYRQILGQGPELLVQFQDESVVDDSQLPKDRFSAERLKGVDSTLKIQPAELGDSAMYLCASSLARQGLNTEAFFGQGTRLTVV.

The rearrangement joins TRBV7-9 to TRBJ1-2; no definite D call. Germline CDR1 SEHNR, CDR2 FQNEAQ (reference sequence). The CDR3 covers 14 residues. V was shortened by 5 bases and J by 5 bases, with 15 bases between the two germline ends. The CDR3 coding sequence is TGTGCCAGCAGCCCGTATCGGGATGGGTATGGCTACACCTTC. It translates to CASSPYRDGYGYTF.

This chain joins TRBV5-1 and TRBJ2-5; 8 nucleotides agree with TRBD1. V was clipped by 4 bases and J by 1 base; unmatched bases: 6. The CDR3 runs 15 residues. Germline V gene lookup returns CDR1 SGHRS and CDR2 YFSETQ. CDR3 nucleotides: TGCGCCAGCAGCATAGGGACAGGTAGCCAAGAGACCCAGTACTTC. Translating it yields CASSIGTGSQETQYF.

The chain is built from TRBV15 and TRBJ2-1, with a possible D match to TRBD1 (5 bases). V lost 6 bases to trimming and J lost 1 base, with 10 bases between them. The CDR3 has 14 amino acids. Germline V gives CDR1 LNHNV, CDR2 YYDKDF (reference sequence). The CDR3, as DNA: TGTGCCACCAGACCCGCAGGGTCCTACAATGAGCAGTTCTTC. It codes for CATRPAGSYNEQFF.

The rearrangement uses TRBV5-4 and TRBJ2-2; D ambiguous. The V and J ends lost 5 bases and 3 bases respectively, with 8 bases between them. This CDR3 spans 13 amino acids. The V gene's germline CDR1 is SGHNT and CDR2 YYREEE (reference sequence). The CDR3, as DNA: TGTGCCAGCAGGGCAGTCTACACCGGGGAGCTGTTTTTT. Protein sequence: CASRAVYTGELFF.

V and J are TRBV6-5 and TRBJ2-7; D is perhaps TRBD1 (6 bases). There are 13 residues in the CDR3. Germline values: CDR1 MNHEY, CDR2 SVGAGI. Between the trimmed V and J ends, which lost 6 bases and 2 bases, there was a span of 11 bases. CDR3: CASRVTGTYEQYF. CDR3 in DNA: TGTGCCAGCAGGGTGACAGGTACCTACGAGCAGTACTTC.

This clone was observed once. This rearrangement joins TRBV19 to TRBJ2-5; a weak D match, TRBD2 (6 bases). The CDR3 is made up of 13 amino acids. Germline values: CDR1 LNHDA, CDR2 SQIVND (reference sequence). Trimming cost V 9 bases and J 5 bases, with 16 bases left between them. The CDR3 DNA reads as TGTGCCAGCAAGGGACTCGCCGTGGAGACCCAGTACTTC. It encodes CASKGLAVETQYF.